This T cell receptor (beta chain) was identified in a study of T cells after yellow fever vaccination. Template-switching 5'RACE yielded the TCR cDNA; a universal primer site and UMIs were added in the process. MiXCR, applied by TCRdb to the 5' RACE reads, yields one record per CDR3 protein. The data contain 25,000 to 30,000 distinct CDR3 sequences, under 6% of them singletons. This clonotype occurred many times. Its specificity is unknown. Germline-derived CDR1 and CDR2 are SGHDN and FVKESK. Unmatched junction bases numbered 6, after V lost 0 bases and J lost 3 bases. The CDR3 totals 16 residues. General observations from the study: Reappearing after the booster were most of the clones from primary vaccination (less than 97% CD4, 88% CD8).

This chain connects TRBV14 to TRBJ2-5, with TRBD1 matching 8 bases. Sequenced here: CD8+ T cells sorted from PBMCs, sampled 10 days after the yellow fever booster vaccination. The receptor was derived from a man younger than 40 who received the YFV17D yellow fever vaccine. CDR3 DNA: TGTGCCAGCAGCCAAGAATCCGGGACAGGTGAAGAGACCCAGTACTTC. Translation: CASSQESGTGEETQYF. Filled out from reference TRBV14 and TRBJ2-5, the complete variable domain reads EAGVTQFPSHSVIEKGQTVTLRCDPISGHDNLYWYRRVMGKEIKFLLHFVKESKQDESGMPNNRFLAERTGGTYSTLKVQPAELEDSGVYFCASSQESGTGEETQYFGPGTRLLVL.